Included here is one T cell receptor beta chain sequence, with context. The antigen remains unidentified. Primers included in the PCR were 60 Vbeta and 13 Jbeta primers. The protocol was immunoSEQ multiplex PCR, while the TCRdb copy is restricted to in-frame clones and leaves out a portion. The sample has 160,000 or so clones; more than 75% are singletons. This sample is drawn from a study of cytomegalovirus exposure and HLA in healthy donors. Findings and caveats of the study: HLA alleles were associated with 15,000 to 20,000 TCR beta sequences in a later analysis at 0.05 false discovery rate.

The CDR3 has 15 residues. Germline values: CDR1 SGHAT, CDR2 FQNNGV. V lost 5 bases to trimming and J lost 4 bases; unmatched junction nucleotides: 6. The sequence was collected from a male donor in good health and CMV-seronegative. Sequenced input: PBMCs. The chain is built from TRBV11-2 and TRBJ1-2; TRBD1 agrees at 11 bases. DNA of the CDR3: TGTGCCAGCAGCACCGGGACAGGGGGGCCCTATGGCTACACCTTC. Translating gives CASSTGTGGPYGYTF. The whole variable domain, remainder taken from reference TRBV11-2 and TRBJ1-2, is EAGVAQSPRYKIIEKRQSVAFWCNPISGHATLYWYQQILGQGPKLLIQFQNNGVVDDSQLPKDRFSAERLKGVDSTLKIQPAKLEDSAVYLCASSTGTGGPYGYTFGSGTRLTVV.